Shown below are 6 T cell receptor beta chains from a single sample sequenced in a study of sequential checkpoint blockade in melanoma. Repertoires were generated with immunoSEQ multiplex PCR, while TCRdb's copy carries only in-frame clones and drops some. This table has around 18,000 clones, around 70% appearing once. Treatment: randomized to nivolumab then ipilimumab (arm A) or the reverse (arm B). The specimen comprised CD8+ T cells sorted from blood (inferred from file names), sampled from a patient given nivolumab and ipilimumab in sequence. The source is a human donor with melanoma.

The chain joins TRBV6-1 to TRBJ1-1; TRBD1 agrees at 7 bases. The J segment lost 1 base and the V segment lost 3 bases, leaving 5 bases of the junction unmatched. The length of the CDR3 is 15 residues. Germline-derived CDR1 and CDR2 are MNHNS and SASEGT. The CDR3 nucleotides are TGTGCCAGCAGTGACTTGGGACAGACGAACACTGAAGCTTTCTTT. This codes for CASSDLGQTNTEAFF.

This chain links TRBV7-9 with TRBJ2-2; no clear D. The V and J ends lost 4 bases and 0 bases respectively, with 9 bases between them. The V gene's germline CDR1 is SEHNR and CDR2 FQNEAQ (reference sequence). The CDR3 covers 15 residues. The CDR3 protein is CASSSGQANTGELFF. The CDR3 DNA reads TGTGCCAGCAGCTCTGGGCAAGCGAACACCGGGGAGCTGTTTTTT.

This clone was counted a single time. J is TRBJ2-1 and V is TRBV4-3, with a weak D call TRBD2 (6 bases). V was cut by 0 bases and J by 0 bases, with 15 bases left in between. The CDR3 is made up of 18 amino acids. CDR1 LGHNA and CDR2 YSLEER come from the germline V gene. The CDR3 here is CASSQEVFRGSSYNEQFF. Written as DNA, the CDR3 is TGCGCCAGCAGCCAAGAGGTCTTTCGGGGGAGCTCCTACAATGAGCAGTTCTTC.

This chain links TRBV7-9 with TRBJ2-7; perhaps TRBD2 as D (6 bases). The CDR3 loop spans 14 amino acids. V was cut by 1 base and J by 2 bases, with 9 bases left in between. Germline V lookup: CDR1 SEHNR, CDR2 FQNEAQ (reference sequence). CDR3 coding DNA: TGTGCCAGCAGCTTAGTGGGAGGAGCCTACGAGCAGTACTTC. Protein product: CASSLVGGAYEQYF.

The chain links TRBV7-2 to TRBJ2-2; 8 bases fit TRBD2. J was trimmed by 6 bases and V by 5 bases; bases with no gene match: 11. CDR1 and CDR2 from the germline V gene are SGHTA and FQGNSA. The CDR3 covers 16 residues. The CDR3 DNA reads TGTGCCAGCAGCCTCGGAAGCGGGAGCTTTCCCGGGGAGCTGTTTTTT. It specifies CASSLGSGSFPGELFF. The complete variable domain, with remaining parts taken from reference TRBV7-2 and TRBJ2-2, reads GAGVSQSPSNKVTEKGKDVELRCDPISGHTALYWYRQSLGQGLEFLIYFQGNSAPDKSGLPSDRFSAERTGGSVSTLTIQRTQQEDSAVYLCASSLGSGSFPGELFFGEGSRLTVL.

This chain connects TRBV9 to TRBJ2-6; no reliable D call. The germline V and J ends were trimmed by 5 bases and 0 bases, with 15 bases remaining between them. The length of the CDR3 is 17 residues. Germline lookup yields CDR1 SGDLS and CDR2 YYNGEE. This CDR3 is CASRETPTRSGANVLTF. CDR3 nucleotides: TGTGCCAGCAGAGAGACACCCACCCGCTCTGGGGCCAACGTCCTGACTTTC. Together with reference TRBV9 and TRBJ2-6, the CDR3 gives the full variable domain: DSGVTQTPKHLITATGQRVTLRCSPRSGDLSVYWYQQSLDQGLQFLIQYYNGEERAKGNILERFSAQQFPDLHSELNLSSLELGDSALYFCASRETPTRSGANVLTFGAGSRLTVL.